This T cell receptor beta chain is from a study of control samples from healthy donors and cancer patients. Only in-frame clones appear in the TCRdb table, and some are missing; sequencing was by immunoSEQ multiplex PCR. This table has roughly 10,000 clones, under 95% appearing once. V lost 0 bases to trimming and J lost 4 bases, with 10 bases between them. This CDR3 spans 15 amino acids. From germline, CDR1 is MNHNY and CDR2 SVGAGI (reference sequence). The sample comprised PBMCs. The rearrangement joins TRBV6-6 to TRBJ1-3, with TRBD1 as a possible D gene (6 bases). This TCR derives from a man aged 55 to 70 with colorectal cancer. The CDR3 DNA sequence: TGTGCCAGCAGTTACTCGGAAGGGGGGGGAAACACCATATATTTT. It specifies CASSYSEGGGNTIYF.